The 21 T cell receptor beta chains below were found in one sample sequenced in a study of blood T cell repertoires in COVID-19. Sequencing used immunoSEQ multiplex PCR; TCRdb keeps in-frame clones, though not all of them. The sample lists 150,000 to 200,000 clones, 84% seen once, with 3% to 3.5% in the top ten. Material: PBMCs or T cells enriched from blood (not recorded which). The receptors were gathered from a woman in her twenties or thirties who had been exposed to COVID-19.

The chain joins TRBV9 to TRBJ1-2; 10 nucleotides line up with TRBD1. Germline trimming cut 2 bases from V and 8 bases from J; bases unmatched to any gene: 6. Per the germline V gene, CDR1 is SGDLS and CDR2 is YYNGEE. The CDR3 is 14 residues long. The CDR3 coding sequence is TGTGCCAGCAGCGTGGGACAGGGGCATGGGGGCTACACCTTC. This codes for CASSVGQGHGGYTF. The entire variable domain, with the rest obtained from reference TRBV9 and TRBJ1-2, is as follows: DSGVTQTPKHLITATGQRVTLRCSPRSGDLSVYWYQQSLDQGLQFLIQYYNGEERAKGNILERFSAQQFPDLHSELNLSSLELGDSALYFCASSVGQGHGGYTFGSGTRLTVV.

This clone was found once. The V gene is TRBV27, the J gene TRBJ1-5; D not resolved. Trimming pared 1 base from V and 0 bases from J, leaving 4 bases between. CDR3 size: 14 residues. Germline CDR1 MNHEY, CDR2 SMNVEV (reference sequence). The CDR3 bases are TGTGCCAGCAGTTTATACAGTAGCAATCAGCCCCAGCATTTT. Translation gives CASSLYSSNQPQHF.

The V gene is TRBV10-3, the J gene TRBJ1-1; no clear D. The CDR3 is 14 amino acids. CDR1 and CDR2 from the germline V gene are ENHRY and SYGVKD. V was shortened by 4 bases and J by 1 base, with 10 bases between the two germline ends. The CDR3 DNA reads as TGTGCCATCAGTGTTGGCAGTGGGAACACTGAAGCTTTCTTT. It translates to CAISVGSGNTEAFF.

There are a few counts of this clone. The chain has TRBV4-3 and TRBJ1-1; TRBD1 matches 7 bases. CDR1 is LGHNA, CDR2 YSLEER, per germline. The CDR3 contains 14 residues. V trimming: 0 bases; J trimming: 5 bases; junction bases outside the gene matches: 3. The CDR3 nucleotides are TGCGCCAGCAGCCAAGAGAGGGGGCCAACTGAAGCTTTCTTT. It specifies CASSQERGPTEAFF.

V gene TRBV7-9 combines with J gene TRBJ2-3; perhaps TRBD1 as D (6 bases). V lost 4 bases to trimming and J lost 2 bases, with 10 bases between them. The CDR3 runs to 14 residues. Germline CDR1 SEHNR, CDR2 FQNEAQ (reference sequence). The CDR3, as DNA: TGTGCCAGCAGCTACAGGGAACCCACAGATACGCAGTATTTT. Protein sequence: CASSYREPTDTQYF. Looking up the rest from reference TRBV7-9 and TRBJ2-3 gives the full variable domain: DTGVSQNPRHKITKRGQNVTFRCDPISEHNRLYWYRQTLGQGPEFLTYFQNEAQLEKSRLLSDRFSAERPKGSFSTLEIQRTEQGDSAMYLCASSYREPTDTQYFGPGTRLTVL.

The genes are TRBV6-5 and TRBJ2-7, with a possible D match to TRBD1 (5 bases). CDR1 is MNHEY and CDR2 is SVGAGI in the germline V gene. The CDR3 sequence is 11 residues long. V lost 6 bases, J lost 6 bases, and 9 bases lay in between. This CDR3 is CASSQDSEQYF. CDR3 in DNA: TGTGCCAGCAGCCAAGACAGCGAGCAGTACTTC.

V usage is TRBV5-6 and J usage is TRBJ2-2; 11 bases map to TRBD2. CDR3 length: 18 residues. The germline V gene has CDR1 SGHDT and CDR2 YYEEEE. V shed 3 bases and J 7 bases; nucleotides not matched to a gene: 14. DNA for the CDR3: TGTGCCAGCAGCTCCTACTTCGCCACTAGCGGGGGTTACGGGGAGCTGTTTTTT. This gives the protein CASSSYFATSGGYGELFF.

The chain is built from TRBV13 and TRBJ1-1; D may be TRBD1 (5 bases). The CDR3 runs to 14 residues. The V gene's germline CDR1 is PRHDT and CDR2 FYEKMQ (reference sequence). V was trimmed by 2 bases and J by 3 bases, leaving 10 bases between them. The CDR3 nucleotides read TGTGCCAGCAGCTTACGGGGGAGACACACTGAAGCTTTCTTT. Translating it yields CASSLRGRHTEAFF.

The rearrangement joins TRBV2 to TRBJ2-7; no firm D call. The CDR3 spans 13 residues. V was trimmed by 5 bases and J by 3 bases, leaving 11 bases between them. The germline gives CDR1 SNHLY, CDR2 FYNNEI. CDR3 in amino acids: CASSRLGVYEQYF. The DNA of the CDR3 is TGTGCCAGCAGTCGGTTGGGCGTCTACGAGCAGTACTTC.

This sequence joins TRBV29-1 and TRBJ2-3; D is unclear. Per the germline V gene, CDR1 is SQVTM and CDR2 is ANQGSEA. CDR3 length equals 12 residues. Deletions cut 4 bases from V and 7 bases from J, with 12 bases between. For the CDR3, the DNA is TGCAGCGTTGGCGAAGCGACTTATACGCAGTATTTT. The encoded protein is CSVGEATYTQYF.

The gene calls are TRBV6-2 or TRBV6-3 and TRBJ2-3; 12 bases are a match to TRBD1. Germline-derived CDR1 and CDR2 are MNHEY and SVGEGT. There are 14 residues in the CDR3. V shed 4 bases and J 7 bases; nucleotides not matched to a gene: 3. The CDR3 region is CASSWDRGRNTQYF. The CDR3 DNA is TGTGCCAGCAGTTGGGACAGGGGGCGAAATACGCAGTATTTT.

This clone came up once. The chain couples TRBV19 to TRBJ2-7, with D uncertain. This CDR3 spans 14 amino acids. Per germline, CDR1 LNHDA and CDR2 SQIVND (reference sequence). The germline V and J ends were trimmed by 6 bases and 5 bases, with 17 bases remaining between them. This chain's CDR3 is CASSLEPGFNEQYF. CDR3 nucleotides: TGTGCCAGTAGCCTTGAACCAGGTTTCAACGAGCAGTACTTC.

This chain joins TRBV19 and TRBJ1-4; 9 bases line up with TRBD1. V dropped 5 bases and J dropped 8; count of bases not matched to a gene: 9. CDR1 is LNHDA and CDR2 is SQIVND in the germline V gene (reference sequence). The CDR3 spans 15 residues. The CDR3 reads CASSRGQGLWEKLFF. CDR3 bases: TGTGCCAGTAGTCGTGGACAGGGGCTTTGGGAAAAACTGTTTTTT.

The V call is TRBV10-1, the J call TRBJ2-7, with D possibly matching TRBD1 (5 bases). V lost 2 bases and J lost 3, with 14 bases in between. This CDR3 is built from 15 residues. The germline CDR1 and CDR2 sequences are WNHNN and SYGVQD (reference sequence). The DNA for the CDR3 is TGCGCCAGCAGTGAGGGACAAGGGCCCCTCTACGAGCAGTACTTC. It translates to CASSEGQGPLYEQYF.

The chain uses TRBV14 and TRBJ2-3; TRBD2 agrees at 13 bases. The CDR3 totals 16 residues. From germline, CDR1 is SGHDN and CDR2 FVKESK. Trimming took 5 bases from V and 1 from J; bases not matched to a gene: 3. The DNA of the CDR3 is TGTGCCAGCAGCTCAGGACTAGCGGGGGGCACAGATACGCAGTATTTT. The encoded protein is CASSSGLAGGTDTQYF.

The V call is TRBV2, the J call TRBJ2-2; TRBD2 matches at 8 bases. V lost 6 bases, J lost 1 base, and 10 bases stayed unmatched. CDR3 length: 17 residues. Germline CDR1 SNHLY, CDR2 FYNNEI. CDR3: CASSEIVSGGNTGELFF. The CDR3 nucleotides are TGTGCCAGCAGCGAGATAGTGAGCGGGGGGAACACCGGGGAGCTGTTTTTT.

The J gene is TRBJ2-5, the V gene TRBV4-1, with 13 bases identical to TRBD2. Per the germline V gene, CDR1 is MGHRA and CDR2 is YSYEKL. The length of the CDR3 is 16 residues. V lost 6 bases and J lost 9; bases outside the gene matches: 13. The CDR3: CASRALGLAGPYAQYF. DNA of the CDR3: TGCGCCAGCAGAGCTCTGGGACTAGCGGGGCCTTATGCCCAGTACTTC.

The genes are TRBV3-1 (or the pseudogene TRBV3-2) and TRBJ1-2; 8 bases map to TRBD1. Germline lookup yields CDR1 LGHDT and CDR2 YNNKEL (reference sequence). This CDR3 spans 15 amino acids. V was pared by 3 bases and J by 5 bases, with 8 bases of the junction left unmatched. The DNA of the CDR3 is TGTGCCAGCAGCCAGGACAGGACAGGGCCTTATGGCTACACCTTC. This encodes CASSQDRTGPYGYTF.

The V and J genes are TRBV29-1 and TRBJ2-1; TRBD1 aligns across 7 bases. Trimming removed 7 bases from V and 3 bases from J; junction bases left unmatched: 6. The CDR3 is 13 amino acids. Per the germline V gene, CDR1 is SQVTM and CDR2 is ANQGSEA. As DNA, the CDR3 is TGCAGCGCGACAGGGACGATCTACAATGAGCAGTTCTTC. It is translated as CSATGTIYNEQFF.

This clone was detected a few times. The chain combines TRBV19 with TRBJ2-2, with TRBD1 matching over 10 bases. CDR1 LNHDA and CDR2 SQIVND come from the germline V gene (reference sequence). The V segment lost 4 bases and the J segment 4 bases; nucleotides outside the gene matches: 9. The CDR3 spans 17 residues. CDR3 DNA sequence: TGTGCCAGTAGTAGTGTTAGGACAGGGGGAGGCACCGGGGAGCTGTTTTTT. As protein: CASSSVRTGGGTGELFF.

This chain connects TRBV3-1 (or the pseudogene TRBV3-2) to TRBJ2-7; tentatively, D is TRBD2 (5 bases). This CDR3 region has 15 residues. Per the germline V gene, CDR1 is LGHDT and CDR2 is YNNKEL (reference sequence). Trimming pared 3 bases from V and 0 bases from J, leaving 12 bases between. This chain's CDR3 is CASSHEQGSSYEQYF. DNA of the CDR3: TGTGCCAGCAGCCACGAGCAAGGGAGCTCCTACGAGCAGTACTTC.